These T cell receptor beta chains were read from a single sample in a study of CD8+CD57+ T cells in acquired aplastic anemia. TCRdb re-called the reads through MiXCR, storing one row per CDR3 protein. The profile shows approximately 150,000 distinct CDR3 sequences, about 45% of them singletons. The material sequenced was sorted CD4+, CD8+, or CD8+CD57+ T cells (not recorded which) from PBMCs. The source is a human donor with aplastic anemia. The CDR3 runs from the conserved cysteine through the conserved F or W. Each record gives: clone size, V gene, D gene, J gene, CDR3 protein, CDR3 DNA. A D gene is named only where the DNA matches it firmly. The size field is filled for only some rows; it gives once, few, many or a size class.

size: NA
V: TRBV15
D: NA
J: TRBJ1-6
CDR3: CATSRVRDRTSPLHF
DNA: TGTGCCACCAGCAGGGTCAGGGATCGGACTTCACCCCTCCACTTT

size: few
V: TRBV12-3/TRBV12-4
D: TRBD1
J: TRBJ2-4
CDR3: CASHYGDRGSKNIQYF
DNA: TGTGCCAGCCACTACGGGGACAGGGGTTCCAAAAACATTCAGTACTTC

size: few
V: TRBV7-2
D: NA
J: TRBJ2-1
CDR3: CASSLVQGGEQFF
DNA: TGTGCCAGCAGCTTAGTACAGGGAGGTGAGCAGTTCTTC

size: NA
V: TRBV10-3
D: NA
J: TRBJ1-1
CDR3: CAISYSGGGAGEAFF
DNA: TGTGCCATCAGTTACTCGGGTGGGGGCGCCGGTGAAGCTTTCTTT

size: once
V: TRBV15
D: NA
J: TRBJ1-6
CDR3: CATSRSKGVDSPLHF
DNA: TGTGCCACCAGCAGATCCAAAGGGGTGGACTCACCCCTCCACTTT

size: NA
V: TRBV20-1
D: NA
J: TRBJ2-5
CDR3: CSAPAGIRETQYF
DNA: TGCAGTGCTCCCGCGGGTATTCGGGAGACCCAGTACTTT

size: many
V: TRBV6-2/TRBV6-3
D: NA
J: TRBJ1-1
CDR3: CASSYSVGTEAFF
DNA: TGTGCCAGCAGTTACTCTGTAGGGACTGAAGCTTTCTTT

size: many
V: TRBV12-3/TRBV12-4
D: NA
J: TRBJ1-2
CDR3: CASSKGRNYGYTF
DNA: TGTGCCAGCAGTAAGGGGAGGAACTATGGCTACACCTTC

size: many
V: TRBV11-3
D: NA
J: TRBJ2-1
CDR3: CASSQSGTKDEQFF
DNA: TGTGCCAGCAGCCAATCCGGGACCAAAGATGAGCAGTTCTTC

size: many
V: TRBV13
D: NA
J: TRBJ2-7
CDR3: CASSLGGYEQYF
DNA: TGTGCCAGCAGCTTAGGCGGATACGAGCAGTACTTC

size: few
V: TRBV29-1
D: TRBD2
J: TRBJ2-7
CDR3: CSVRWGGRYEQYF
DNA: TGCAGCGTTCGGTGGGGGGGACGTTACGAGCAGTACTTC

size: few
V: TRBV15
D: TRBD1
J: TRBJ2-7
CDR3: CATSRVWTGTSYEQYF
DNA: TGTGCCACCAGCAGAGTTTGGACAGGGACAAGCTACGAGCAGTACTTC

size: NA
V: TRBV28
D: TRBD1
J: TRBJ1-5
CDR3: CASTTSTGWNQPQHF
DNA: TGTGCCAGCACGACGTCGACAGGGTGGAATCAGCCCCAGCATTTT

size: once
V: TRBV9
D: NA
J: TRBJ2-6
CDR3: CASSVGAGRTSGANVLTF
DNA: TGTGCCAGCAGCGTAGGTGCAGGGCGAACCTCTGGGGCCAACGTCCTGACTTTC

size: few
V: TRBV18
D: TRBD2
J: TRBJ2-5
CDR3: CASSPILAGDLTETQYF
DNA: TGTGCCAGCTCACCAATCTTAGCGGGGGATCTAACTGAGACCCAGTACTTC

size: NA
V: TRBV29-1
D: TRBD1
J: TRBJ2-2
CDR3: CSVHGQGPGTGELFF
DNA: TGCAGCGTCCACGGACAGGGTCCTGGGACCGGGGAGCTGTTTTTT

size: many
V: TRBV9
D: TRBD1
J: TRBJ1-1
CDR3: CASSATGLNTEAFF
DNA: TGTGCCAGCAGCGCGACAGGGCTGAACACTGAAGCTTTCTTT

size: NA
V: TRBV7-6
D: NA
J: TRBJ2-1
CDR3: CASSLSSYNEQFF
DNA: TGTGCTAGCAGCTTAAGCTCCTACAATGAGCAGTTCTTC

size: NA
V: TRBV12-3/TRBV12-4
D: NA
J: TRBJ1-5
CDR3: CASSLRFNQPQHF
DNA: TGTGCCAGCAGTTTGAGATTCAATCAGCCCCAGCATTTT

size: NA
V: TRBV10-2
D: NA
J: TRBJ2-3
CDR3: CASFRGQRTDTQYF
DNA: TGCGCCAGCTTCAGGGGCCAACGCACAGATACGCAGTATTTT

size: NA
V: TRBV19
D: TRBD1
J: TRBJ2-5
CDR3: CASEDRWIGETQYF
DNA: TGTGCCAGCGAGGACAGGTGGATTGGCGAGACCCAGTACTTC

size: many
V: TRBV7-2
D: TRBD1
J: TRBJ1-1
CDR3: CASKTGGHTEAFF
DNA: TGTGCCAGCAAAACAGGGGGCCACACTGAAGCTTTCTTT

size: NA
V: TRBV7-9
D: NA
J: TRBJ2-3
CDR3: CASRWGDTQYF
DNA: TGTGCCAGCAGGTGGGGGGATACGCAGTATTTT

size: many
V: TRBV9
D: NA
J: TRBJ2-2
CDR3: CASSVEGAEGGYSGELFF
DNA: TGTGCCAGCAGCGTAGAGGGCGCCGAGGGAGGATATAGCGGGGAGCTGTTTTTT

size: many
V: TRBV4-1
D: TRBD2
J: TRBJ2-7
CDR3: CASSQEKAGGTYEQYF
DNA: TGCGCCAGCAGCCAAGAAAAGGCGGGGGGCACCTACGAGCAGTACTTC

size: many
V: TRBV2
D: TRBD2
J: TRBJ2-1
CDR3: CASSAGLAGLNEQFF
DNA: TGTGCCAGCAGTGCGGGACTAGCGGGGCTCAATGAGCAGTTCTTC

size: NA
V: TRBV24-1
D: NA
J: TRBJ2-1
CDR3: CATSDPSREGPYNEQFF
DNA: TGTGCCACCAGTGATCCTTCCAGGGAAGGGCCCTACAATGAGCAGTTCTTC

size: NA
V: TRBV18
D: NA
J: TRBJ2-7
CDR3: CASSPVGLQHYEQYF
DNA: TGTGCCAGCTCACCGGTCGGACTCCAACACTACGAGCAGTACTTC

size: many
V: TRBV3-1
D: NA
J: TRBJ2-5
CDR3: CASSQTRQETQYF
DNA: TGTGCCAGCAGCCAGACCCGGCAGGAGACCCAGTACTTC

size: many
V: TRBV5-4
D: NA
J: TRBJ2-1
CDR3: CASSLEAGVNYNEQFF
DNA: TGTGCCAGCAGCTTGGAAGCAGGGGTCAACTACAATGAGCAGTTCTTC